This T cell receptor beta chain emerged from a study of blood T cell repertoires in COVID-19. Study at large: Spain, Italy and the United States supplied samples that represented acute and convalescent COVID-19. Sources were T cells, B-cell-depleted T cells, or PBMCs; the material itself was cDNA or gDNA.

Authors' analysis steps: Reference gene primers were amplified, and this amplification served to estimate nucleated cell counts. TCRdb's copy holds only in-frame clones and misses some; the assay was immunoSEQ multiplex PCR. V, J and clone size are taken as reported in that table, and D and trimming were inferred from the DNA itself. Counted here are about 55,000 clones, around 80% occurring once; the ten biggest clones make up about 6.2%. V lost 3 bases and J 7 bases, leaving 9 bases between the germline ends. Per germline, CDR1 LNHDA and CDR2 SQIVND (reference sequence). The CDR3 is made up of 12 amino acids.

Sample: peripheral blood. The chain combines TRBV19 with TRBJ1-1; D is undetermined. This TCR came from a human donor in a cohort sampled during active or convalescent COVID-19. CDR3 nucleotide sequence: TGTGCCAGTAGTATGCTCAGCGGTGAAGCTTTCTTT. Protein sequence: CASSMLSGEAFF.